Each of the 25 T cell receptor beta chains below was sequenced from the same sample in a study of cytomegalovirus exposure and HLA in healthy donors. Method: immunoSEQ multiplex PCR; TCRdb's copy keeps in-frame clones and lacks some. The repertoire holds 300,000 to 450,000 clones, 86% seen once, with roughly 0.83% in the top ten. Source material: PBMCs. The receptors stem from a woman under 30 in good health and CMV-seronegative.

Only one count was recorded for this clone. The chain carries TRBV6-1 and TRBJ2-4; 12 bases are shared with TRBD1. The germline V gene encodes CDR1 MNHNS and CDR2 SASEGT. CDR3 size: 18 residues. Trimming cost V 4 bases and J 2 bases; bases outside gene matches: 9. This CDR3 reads CASSGAWDRGLSKNIQYF. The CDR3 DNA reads TGTGCCAGCAGTGGAGCCTGGGACAGGGGGCTCTCCAAAAACATTCAGTACTTC.

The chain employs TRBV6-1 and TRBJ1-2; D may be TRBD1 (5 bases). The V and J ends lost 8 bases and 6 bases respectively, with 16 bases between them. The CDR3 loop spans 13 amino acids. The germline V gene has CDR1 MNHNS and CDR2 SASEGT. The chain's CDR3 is CASARLGDNGYTF. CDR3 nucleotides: TGTGCCAGCGCGCGGTTAGGGGATAATGGCTACACCTTC.

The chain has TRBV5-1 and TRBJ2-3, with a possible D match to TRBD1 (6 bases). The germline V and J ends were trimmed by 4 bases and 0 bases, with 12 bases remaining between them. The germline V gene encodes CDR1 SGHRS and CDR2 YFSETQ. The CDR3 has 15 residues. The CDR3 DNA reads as TGCGCCAGCAGCCGACAGGAACCTAGCACAGATACGCAGTATTTT. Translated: CASSRQEPSTDTQYF.

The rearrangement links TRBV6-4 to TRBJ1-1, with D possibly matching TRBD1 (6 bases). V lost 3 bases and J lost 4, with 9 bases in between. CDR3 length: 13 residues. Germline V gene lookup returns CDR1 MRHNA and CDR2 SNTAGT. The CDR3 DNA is TGTGCCAGCAGTGAACAGGGCGGCACTGAAGCTTTCTTT. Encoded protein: CASSEQGGTEAFF.

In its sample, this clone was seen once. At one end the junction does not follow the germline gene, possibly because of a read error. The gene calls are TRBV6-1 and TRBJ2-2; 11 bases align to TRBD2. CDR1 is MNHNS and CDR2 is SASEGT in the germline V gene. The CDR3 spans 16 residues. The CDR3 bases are TGTGCCAGCAGCGAAGTTACTAGCGGGGGAGGCGGGGAGCTGTTTTTT. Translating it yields CASSEVTSGGGGELFF.

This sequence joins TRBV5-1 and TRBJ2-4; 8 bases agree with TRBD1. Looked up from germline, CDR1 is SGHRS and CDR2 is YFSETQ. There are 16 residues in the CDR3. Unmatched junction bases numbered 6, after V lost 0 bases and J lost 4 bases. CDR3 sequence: CASSLATGTGKNIQYF. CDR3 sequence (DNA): TGCGCCAGCAGCTTGGCTACGGGGACAGGTAAAAACATTCAGTACTTC.

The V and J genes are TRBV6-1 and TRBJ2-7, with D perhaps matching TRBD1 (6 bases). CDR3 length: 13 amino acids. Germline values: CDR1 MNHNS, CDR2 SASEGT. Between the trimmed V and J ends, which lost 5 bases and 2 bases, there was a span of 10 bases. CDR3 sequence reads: CASSSDSTYEQYF. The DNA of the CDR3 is TGTGCCAGCAGTTCGGACAGTACCTACGAGCAGTACTTC.

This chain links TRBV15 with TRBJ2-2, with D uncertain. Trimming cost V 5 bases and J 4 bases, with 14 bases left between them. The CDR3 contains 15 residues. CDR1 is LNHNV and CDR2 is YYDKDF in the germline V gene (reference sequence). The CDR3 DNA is TGTGCCACCAGCCATGGGCTATTGCTCACCGGGGAGCTGTTTTTT. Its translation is CATSHGLLLTGELFF.

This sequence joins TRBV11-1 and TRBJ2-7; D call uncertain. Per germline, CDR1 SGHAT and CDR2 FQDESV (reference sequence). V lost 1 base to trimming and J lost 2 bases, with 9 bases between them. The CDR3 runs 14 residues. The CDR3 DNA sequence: TGTGCCAGCAGCTTAGTTGGGCTGACCTACGAGCAGTACTTC. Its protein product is CASSLVGLTYEQYF.

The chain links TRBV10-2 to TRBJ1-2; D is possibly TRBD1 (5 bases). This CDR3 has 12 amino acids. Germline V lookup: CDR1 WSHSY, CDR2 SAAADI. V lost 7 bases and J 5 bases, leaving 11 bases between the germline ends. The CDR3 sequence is CASMGPRYGYTF. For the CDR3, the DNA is TGCGCCAGCATGGGGCCTAGGTATGGCTACACCTTC.

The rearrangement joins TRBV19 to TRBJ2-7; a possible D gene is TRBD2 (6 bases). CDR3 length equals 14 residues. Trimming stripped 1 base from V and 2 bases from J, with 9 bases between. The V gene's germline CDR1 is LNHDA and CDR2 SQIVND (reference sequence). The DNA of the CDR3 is TGTGCCAGTAGTATAGTTGGGGGGACCTACGAGCAGTACTTC. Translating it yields CASSIVGGTYEQYF.

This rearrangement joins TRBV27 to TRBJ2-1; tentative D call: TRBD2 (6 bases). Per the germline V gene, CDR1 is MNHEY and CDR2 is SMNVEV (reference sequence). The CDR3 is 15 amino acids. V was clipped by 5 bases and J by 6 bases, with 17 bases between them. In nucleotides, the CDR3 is TGTGCCAGCAGTCTCCAATCAACGGAGGGCAATGAGCAGTTCTTC. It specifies CASSLQSTEGNEQFF.

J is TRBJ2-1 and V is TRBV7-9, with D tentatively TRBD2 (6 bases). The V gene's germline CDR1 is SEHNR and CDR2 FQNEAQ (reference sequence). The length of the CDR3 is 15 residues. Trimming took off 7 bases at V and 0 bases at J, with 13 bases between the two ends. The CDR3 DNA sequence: TGTGCCAGCACCGGGAGTTCCAGCTCCTACAATGAGCAGTTCTTC. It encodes CASTGSSSSYNEQFF.

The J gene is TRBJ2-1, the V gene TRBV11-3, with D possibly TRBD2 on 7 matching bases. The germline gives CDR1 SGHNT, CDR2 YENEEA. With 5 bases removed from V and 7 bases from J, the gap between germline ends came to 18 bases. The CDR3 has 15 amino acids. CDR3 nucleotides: TGTGCCAGCAGCACCGGGGGGCGGCTAGCTAATGAGCAGTTCTTC. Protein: CASSTGGRLANEQFF.

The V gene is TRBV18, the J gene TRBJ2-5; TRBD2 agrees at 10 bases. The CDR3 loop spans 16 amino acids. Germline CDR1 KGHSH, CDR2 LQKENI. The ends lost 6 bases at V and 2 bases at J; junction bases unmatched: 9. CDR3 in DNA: TGTGCCAGCTCCCGAGTCTCTAGCGGGGGTCAAGAGACCCAGTACTTC. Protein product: CASSRVSSGGQETQYF.

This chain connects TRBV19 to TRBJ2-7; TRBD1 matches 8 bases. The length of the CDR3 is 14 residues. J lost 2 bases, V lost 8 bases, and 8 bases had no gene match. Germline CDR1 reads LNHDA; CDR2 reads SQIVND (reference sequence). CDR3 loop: CASSAQGAAYEQYF. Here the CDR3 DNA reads TGTGCCAGTTCAGCTCAGGGGGCTGCCTACGAGCAGTACTTC.

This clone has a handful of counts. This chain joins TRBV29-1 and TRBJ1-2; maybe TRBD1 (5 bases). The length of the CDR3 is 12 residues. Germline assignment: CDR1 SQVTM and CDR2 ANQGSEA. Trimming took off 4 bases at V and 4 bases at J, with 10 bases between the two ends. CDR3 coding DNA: TGCAGCGTTGGGGCAGACAGCTATGGCTACACCTTC. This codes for CSVGADSYGYTF.

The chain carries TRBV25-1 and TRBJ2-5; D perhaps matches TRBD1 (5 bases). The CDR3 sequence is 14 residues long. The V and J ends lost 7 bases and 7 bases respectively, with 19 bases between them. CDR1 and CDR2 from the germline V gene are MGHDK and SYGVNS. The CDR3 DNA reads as TGTGCCAGCACTCCCACAGGCGGAGTCGGGACCCAGTACTTC. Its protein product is CASTPTGGVGTQYF.

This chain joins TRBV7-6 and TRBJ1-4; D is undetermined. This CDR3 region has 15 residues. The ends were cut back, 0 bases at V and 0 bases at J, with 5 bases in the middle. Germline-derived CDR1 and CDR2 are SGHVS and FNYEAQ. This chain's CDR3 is CASSLARATNEKLFF. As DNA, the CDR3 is TGTGCCAGCAGCTTAGCGAGGGCAACTAATGAAAAACTGTTTTTT.

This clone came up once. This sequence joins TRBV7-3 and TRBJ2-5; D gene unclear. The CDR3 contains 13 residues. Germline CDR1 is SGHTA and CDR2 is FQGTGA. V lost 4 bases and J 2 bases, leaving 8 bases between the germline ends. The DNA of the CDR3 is TGTGCCAGCAGCTCCGAGACTCAAGAGACCCAGTACTTC. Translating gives CASSSETQETQYF. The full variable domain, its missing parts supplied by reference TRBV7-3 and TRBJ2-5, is GAGVSQTPSNKVTEKGKYVELRCDPISGHTALYWYRQSLGQGPEFLIYFQGTGAADDSGLPNDRFFAVRPEGSVSTLKIQRTERGDSAVYLCASSSETQETQYFGPGTRLLVL.

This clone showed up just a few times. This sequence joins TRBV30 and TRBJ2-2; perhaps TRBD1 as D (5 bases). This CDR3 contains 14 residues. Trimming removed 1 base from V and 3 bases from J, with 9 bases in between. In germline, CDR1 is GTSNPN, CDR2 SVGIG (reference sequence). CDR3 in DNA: TGTGCCTGGAGTGGCGACAGTGACACCGGGGAGCTGTTTTTT. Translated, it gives CAWSGDSDTGELFF. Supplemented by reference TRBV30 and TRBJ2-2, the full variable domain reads SQTIHQWPATLVQPVGSPLSLECTVEGTSNPNLYWYRQAAGRGLQLLFYSVGIGQISSEVPQNLSASRPQDRQFILSSKKLLLSDSGFYLCAWSGDSDTGELFFGEGSRLTVL.

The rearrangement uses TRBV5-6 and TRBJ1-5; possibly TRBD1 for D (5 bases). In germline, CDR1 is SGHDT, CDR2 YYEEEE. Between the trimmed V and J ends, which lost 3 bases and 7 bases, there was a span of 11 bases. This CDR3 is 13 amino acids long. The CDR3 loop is CASSSTRGQPQHF. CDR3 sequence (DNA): TGTGCCAGCAGCTCTACGCGGGGGCAGCCCCAGCATTTT.

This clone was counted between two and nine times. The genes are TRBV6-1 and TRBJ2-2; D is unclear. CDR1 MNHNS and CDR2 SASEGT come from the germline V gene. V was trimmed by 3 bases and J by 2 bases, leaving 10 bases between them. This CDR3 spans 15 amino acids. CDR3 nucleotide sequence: TGTGCCAGCAGTGATTATTATCCCAACACCGGGGAGCTGTTTTTT. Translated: CASSDYYPNTGELFF.

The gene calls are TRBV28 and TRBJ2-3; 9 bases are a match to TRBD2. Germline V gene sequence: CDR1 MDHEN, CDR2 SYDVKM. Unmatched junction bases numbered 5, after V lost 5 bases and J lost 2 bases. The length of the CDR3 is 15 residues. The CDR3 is CASSPRGGDTDTQYF. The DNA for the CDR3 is TGTGCCAGCAGTCCTCGCGGGGGGGACACAGATACGCAGTATTTT.

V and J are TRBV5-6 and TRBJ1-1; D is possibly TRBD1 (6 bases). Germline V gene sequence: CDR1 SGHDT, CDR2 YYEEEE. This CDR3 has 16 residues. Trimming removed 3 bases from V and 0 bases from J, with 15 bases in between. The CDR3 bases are TGTGCCAGCAGCTCTATACAGGGCATGATGAACACTGAAGCTTTCTTT. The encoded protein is CASSSIQGMMNTEAFF.